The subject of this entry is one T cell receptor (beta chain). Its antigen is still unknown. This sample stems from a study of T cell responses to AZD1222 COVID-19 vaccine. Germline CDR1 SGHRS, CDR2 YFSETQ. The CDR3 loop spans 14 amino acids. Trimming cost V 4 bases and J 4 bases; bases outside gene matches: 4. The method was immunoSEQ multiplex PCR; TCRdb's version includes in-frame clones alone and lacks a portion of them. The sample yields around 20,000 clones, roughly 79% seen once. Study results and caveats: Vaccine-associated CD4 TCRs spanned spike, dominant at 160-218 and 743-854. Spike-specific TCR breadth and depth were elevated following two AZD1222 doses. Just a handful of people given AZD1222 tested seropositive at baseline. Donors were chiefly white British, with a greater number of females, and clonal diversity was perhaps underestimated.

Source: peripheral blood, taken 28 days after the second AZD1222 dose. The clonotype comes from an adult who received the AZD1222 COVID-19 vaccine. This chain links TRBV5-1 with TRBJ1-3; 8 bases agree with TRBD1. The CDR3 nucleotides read TGCGCCAGCAGCCAGGGGGCGTCGGGAAACACCATATATTTT. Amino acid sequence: CASSQGASGNTIYF.